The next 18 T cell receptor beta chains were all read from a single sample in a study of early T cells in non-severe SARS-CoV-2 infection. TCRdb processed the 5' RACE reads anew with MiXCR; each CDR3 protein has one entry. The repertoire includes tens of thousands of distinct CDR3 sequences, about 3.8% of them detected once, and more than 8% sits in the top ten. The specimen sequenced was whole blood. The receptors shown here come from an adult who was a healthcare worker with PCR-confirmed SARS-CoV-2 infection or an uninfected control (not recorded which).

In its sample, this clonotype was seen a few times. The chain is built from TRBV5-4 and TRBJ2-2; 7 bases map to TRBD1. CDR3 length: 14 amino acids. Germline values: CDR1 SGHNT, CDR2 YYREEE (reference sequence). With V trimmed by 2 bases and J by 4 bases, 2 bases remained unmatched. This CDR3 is CASSLQGPTGELFF. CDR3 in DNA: TGTGCCAGCAGCTTACAGGGGCCCACCGGGGAGCTGTTTTTT. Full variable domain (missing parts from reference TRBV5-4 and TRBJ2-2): ETGVTQSPTHLIKTRGQQVTLRCSSQSGHNTVSWYQQALGQGPQFIFQYYREEENGRGNFPPRFSGLQFPNYSSELNVNALELDDSALYLCASSLQGPTGELFFGEGSRLTVL.

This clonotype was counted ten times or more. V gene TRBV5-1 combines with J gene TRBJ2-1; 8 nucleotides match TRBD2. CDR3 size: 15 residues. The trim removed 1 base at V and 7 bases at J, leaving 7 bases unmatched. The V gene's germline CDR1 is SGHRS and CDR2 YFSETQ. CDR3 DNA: TGCGCCAGCAGCTTGAAGGCTAGCGGGCAAAATGAGCAGTTCTTC. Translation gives CASSLKASGQNEQFF. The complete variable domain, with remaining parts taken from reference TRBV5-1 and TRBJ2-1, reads KAGVTQTPRYLIKTRGQQVTLSCSPISGHRSVSWYQQTPGQGLQFLFEYFSETQRNKGNFPGRFSGRQFSNSRSEMNVSTLELGDSALYLCASSLKASGQNEQFFGPGTRLTVL.

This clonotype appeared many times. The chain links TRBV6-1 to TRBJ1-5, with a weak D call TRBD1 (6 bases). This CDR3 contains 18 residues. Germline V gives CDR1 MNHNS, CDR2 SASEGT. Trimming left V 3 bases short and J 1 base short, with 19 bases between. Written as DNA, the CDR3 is TGTGCCAGCAGTGAGGTCCCCCAGAGGACAGTAAGCAATCAGCCCCAGCATTTT. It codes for CASSEVPQRTVSNQPQHF.

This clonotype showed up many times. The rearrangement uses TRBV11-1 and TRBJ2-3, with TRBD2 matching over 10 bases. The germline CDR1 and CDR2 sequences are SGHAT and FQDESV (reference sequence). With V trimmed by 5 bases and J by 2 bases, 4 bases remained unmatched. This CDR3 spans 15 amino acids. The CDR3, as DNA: TGTGCCAGCAGCGGAGGACTAGCGGACACAGATACGCAGTATTTT. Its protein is CASSGGLADTDTQYF.

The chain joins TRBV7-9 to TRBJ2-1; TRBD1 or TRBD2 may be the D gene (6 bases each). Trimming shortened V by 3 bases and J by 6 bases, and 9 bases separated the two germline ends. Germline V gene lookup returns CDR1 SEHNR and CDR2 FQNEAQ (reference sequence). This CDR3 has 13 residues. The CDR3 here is CASSFGGFNEQFF. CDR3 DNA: TGTGCCAGCAGCTTCGGGGGCTTCAATGAGCAGTTCTTC.

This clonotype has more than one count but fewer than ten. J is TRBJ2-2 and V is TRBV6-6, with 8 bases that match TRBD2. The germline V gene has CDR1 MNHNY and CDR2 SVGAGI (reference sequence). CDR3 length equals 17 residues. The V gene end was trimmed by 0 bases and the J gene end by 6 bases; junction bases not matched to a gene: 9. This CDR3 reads CASSYSMVAGFPGELFF. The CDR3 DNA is TGTGCCAGCAGTTACTCGATGGTAGCGGGATTCCCCGGGGAGCTGTTTTTT.

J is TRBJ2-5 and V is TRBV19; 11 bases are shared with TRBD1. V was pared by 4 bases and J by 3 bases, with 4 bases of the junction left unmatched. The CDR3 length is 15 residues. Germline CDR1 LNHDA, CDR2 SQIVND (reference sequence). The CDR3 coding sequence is TGTGCCAGTAGTACCCCGGGACAGGGGGAAGAGACCCAGTACTTC. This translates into CASSTPGQGEETQYF.

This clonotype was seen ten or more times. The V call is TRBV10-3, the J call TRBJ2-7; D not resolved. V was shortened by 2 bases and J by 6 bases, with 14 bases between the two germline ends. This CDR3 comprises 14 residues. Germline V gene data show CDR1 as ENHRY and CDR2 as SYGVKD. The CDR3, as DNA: TGTGCCATCAGTGAGCCGCTGCGTGAGAGCGAGCAGTACTTC. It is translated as CAISEPLRESEQYF.

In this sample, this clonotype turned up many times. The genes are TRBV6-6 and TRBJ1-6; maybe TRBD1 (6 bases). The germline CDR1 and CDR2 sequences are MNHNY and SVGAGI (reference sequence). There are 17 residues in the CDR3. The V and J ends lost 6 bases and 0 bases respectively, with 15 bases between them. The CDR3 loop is CASRIGQQSSYNSPLHF. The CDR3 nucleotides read TGTGCCAGCAGAATTGGACAGCAGAGCTCCTATAATTCACCCCTCCACTTT.

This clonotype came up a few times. Here the CDR3 reads CASPRGPSKSGELFF. The CDR3 DNA follows: TGTGCCAGCCCGCGGGGCCCCTCTAAGTCCGGGGAGCTGTTTTTT. This chain connects TRBV7-2 to TRBJ2-2; possible D gene TRBD2, 6 bases. The CDR3 runs 15 residues. CDR1 SGHTA and CDR2 FQGNSA come from the germline V gene. Trimming removed 8 bases at V and 6 bases at J, with 19 bases between.

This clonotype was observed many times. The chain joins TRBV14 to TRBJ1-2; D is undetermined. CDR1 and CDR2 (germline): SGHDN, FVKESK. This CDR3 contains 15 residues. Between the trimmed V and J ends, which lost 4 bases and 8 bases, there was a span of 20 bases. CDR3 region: CASSPKTWFGYGYTF. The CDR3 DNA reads TGTGCCAGCAGCCCCAAAACTTGGTTTGGCTACGGCTACACCTTC.

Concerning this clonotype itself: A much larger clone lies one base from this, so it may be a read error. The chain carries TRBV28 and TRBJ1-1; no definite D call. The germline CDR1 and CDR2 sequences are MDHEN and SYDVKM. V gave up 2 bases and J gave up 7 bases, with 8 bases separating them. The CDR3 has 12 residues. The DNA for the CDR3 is TGTGCCAGCAGTTTAGAAGTCTATGAAGCTTTCTTT. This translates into CASSLEVYEAFF.

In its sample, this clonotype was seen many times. The CDR3 nucleotides read TGTGCCAGCAGCCTGGGGACAGGAGTGGGCTACACCTTC. The encoded protein is CASSLGTGVGYTF. The chain recombines TRBV5-4 with TRBJ1-2; 8 nucleotides align to TRBD1. The trim removed 4 bases at V and 8 bases at J, leaving 7 bases unmatched. This CDR3 region has 13 residues. CDR1 and CDR2 from the germline V gene are SGHNT and YYREEE (reference sequence).

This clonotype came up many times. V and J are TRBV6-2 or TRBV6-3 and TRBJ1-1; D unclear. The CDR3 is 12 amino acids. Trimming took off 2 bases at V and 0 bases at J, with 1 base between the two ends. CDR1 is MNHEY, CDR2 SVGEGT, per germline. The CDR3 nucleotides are TGTGCCAGCAGTTACATGAACACTGAAGCTTTCTTT. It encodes CASSYMNTEAFF.

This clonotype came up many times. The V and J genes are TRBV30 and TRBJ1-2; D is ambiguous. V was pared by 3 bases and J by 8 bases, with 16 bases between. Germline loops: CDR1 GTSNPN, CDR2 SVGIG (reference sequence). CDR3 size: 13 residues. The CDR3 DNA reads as TGTGCCTGGAGCGCAGGAATTAACCTGGGCTACACCTTC. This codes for CAWSAGINLGYTF.

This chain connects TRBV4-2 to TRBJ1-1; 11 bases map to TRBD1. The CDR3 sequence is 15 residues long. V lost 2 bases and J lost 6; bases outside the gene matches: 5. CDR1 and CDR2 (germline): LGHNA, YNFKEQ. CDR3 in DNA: TGTGCCAGCAGCCAACCGGGGGGACAGGGGGCTGAAGCTTTCTTT. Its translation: CASSQPGGQGAEAFF.

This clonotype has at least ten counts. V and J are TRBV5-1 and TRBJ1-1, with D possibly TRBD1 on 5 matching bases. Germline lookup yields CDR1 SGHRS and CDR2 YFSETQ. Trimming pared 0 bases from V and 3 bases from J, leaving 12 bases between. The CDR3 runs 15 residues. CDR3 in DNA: TGCGCCAGCAGCTTGGGCAGGGCAGGCTACACTGAAGCTTTCTTT. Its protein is CASSLGRAGYTEAFF. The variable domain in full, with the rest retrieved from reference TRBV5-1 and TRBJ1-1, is KAGVTQTPRYLIKTRGQQVTLSCSPISGHRSVSWYQQTPGQGLQFLFEYFSETQRNKGNFPGRFSGRQFSNSRSEMNVSTLELGDSALYLCASSLGRAGYTEAFFGQGTRLTVV.

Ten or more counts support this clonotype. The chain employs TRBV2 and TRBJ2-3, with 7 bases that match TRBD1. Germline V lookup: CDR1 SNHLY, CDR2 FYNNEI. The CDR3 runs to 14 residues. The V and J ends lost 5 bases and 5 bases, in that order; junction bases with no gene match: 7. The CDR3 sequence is CASSLTGQRDTQYF. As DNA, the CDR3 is TGTGCCAGCAGTCTGACAGGGCAGCGAGATACGCAGTATTTT.